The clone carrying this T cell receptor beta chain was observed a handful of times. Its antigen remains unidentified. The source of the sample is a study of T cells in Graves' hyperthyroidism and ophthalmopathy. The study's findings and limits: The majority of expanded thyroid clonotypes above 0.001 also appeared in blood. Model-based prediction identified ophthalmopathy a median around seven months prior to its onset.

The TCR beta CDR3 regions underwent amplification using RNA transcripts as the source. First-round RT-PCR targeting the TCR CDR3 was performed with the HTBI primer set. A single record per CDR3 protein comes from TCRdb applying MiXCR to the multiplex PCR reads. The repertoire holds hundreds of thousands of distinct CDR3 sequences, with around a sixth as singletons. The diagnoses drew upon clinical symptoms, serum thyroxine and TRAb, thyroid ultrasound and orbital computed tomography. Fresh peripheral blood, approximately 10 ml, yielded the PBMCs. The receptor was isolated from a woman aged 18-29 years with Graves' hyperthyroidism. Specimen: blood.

In DNA form, the CDR3 reads TGTGCCAGCAGTGACCCAGGGGTCCTCGAGCAGTACTTC. It codes for CASSDPGVLEQYF. V and J are TRBV2 and TRBJ2-7; D might be TRBD1 (6 bases). CDR1 and CDR2 (germline): SNHLY, FYNNEI. The V gene lost 3 bases and the J gene lost 6 bases, with 12 bases spanning the gap. This CDR3 has 13 residues. The full variable domain, rest sourced from reference TRBV2 and TRBJ2-7, is EPEVTQTPSHQVTQMGQEVILRCVPISNHLYFYWYRQILGQKVEFLVSFYNNEISEKSEIFDDQFSVERPDGSNFTLKIRSTKLEDSAMYFCASSDPGVLEQYFGPGTRLTVT.